The clone carrying this TCR beta chain was counted only a few times. Its antigen is as yet unknown. The data were obtained in a study of T cells in localized non-small cell lung cancer. General study results and limits: Longer overall survival was linked to higher blood T cell density. Uninvolved adjacent lung showed higher T cell clonality than tumor. A median of roughly 55 of the top 100 tumor clones appeared in adjacent lung, which was paired and uninvolved. Because sequencing included only one region (of the tumor), heterogeneity remains possible.

Assay used: immunoSEQ multiplex PCR; TCRdb lists only in-frame clones, some missing. The table lists about 23,000 clones, 80% to 85% of them singletons. Per germline, CDR1 SNHLY and CDR2 FYNNEI. Losses at the gene ends were 6 bases for V and 8 bases for J; bases not matched to a gene: 9. The CDR3 loop spans 15 amino acids. The starting material was PBMCs, obtained before any cancer treatment. The V call is TRBV2, the J call TRBJ2-1, with 11 positions matching TRBD2. This TCR derives from a man aged 40-75 years with stage II lung adenocarcinoma. CDR3 sequence reads: CASSLLAGATDEQFF. DNA of the CDR3: TGTGCCAGCAGCCTACTAGCGGGGGCCACCGATGAGCAGTTCTTC. The variable domain in full, with the rest retrieved from reference TRBV2 and TRBJ2-1, is EPEVTQTPSHQVTQMGQEVILRCVPISNHLYFYWYRQILGQKVEFLVSFYNNEISEKSEIFDDQFSVERPDGSNFTLKIRSTKLEDSAMYFCASSLLAGATDEQFFGPGTRLTVL.